These T cell receptor beta chains were read from a single sample in a study of T cell changes during pregnancy in multiple sclerosis. Sequencing used immunoSEQ multiplex PCR; TCRdb keeps in-frame clones, though not all of them. This table holds roughly 38,000 clones, about 90% found once. Sequences were derived from CD4+ T cells from peripheral blood mononuclear cells, sampled before pregnancy. The source is a female donor with multiple sclerosis, enrolled in a pregnancy study. CDR3s leave out the opening cysteine and the closing phenylalanine or tryptophan.

CDR3aa	len	v_gene	j_gene
ASRGGTRGPDTQY	13	TRBV6-6	TRBJ2-3
ASSWTSQKETQY	12	TRBV18	TRBJ2-5
ASSLQATGVLLNSPLH	16	TRBV27	TRBJ1-6
ASSLEGQALTEAF	13	TRBV5-1	TRBJ1-1
ASLMEASTDTQY	12	TRBV2	TRBJ2-3
ASRPAVRVGSPYEQY	15	TRBV27	TRBJ2-7
ASSLVATTGEQY	12	TRBV7-2	TRBJ2-7
ASSIRDRSSNQPQH	14	TRBV10-1	TRBJ1-5
ASSSTSGSPDTQY	13	TRBV4-1	TRBJ2-3
ASSIDRSGRAF	11	TRBV19	TRBJ1-1
AIGQGQNYEQY	11	TRBV10-3	TRBJ2-7